One T cell receptor (beta chain) is described in this entry. Source study methods: Amplification with reference gene primers provided the estimates of nucleated cell counts. Only in-frame clones appear in the TCRdb table, and some are missing; sequencing was by immunoSEQ multiplex PCR. D and trimming were read from the DNA, whereas the V and J calls and clone size are those reported in that table. In the table there are 35,000 to 45,000 clones, about 88% of which are singletons. This sample is part of a study of blood T cell repertoires in COVID-19. Study context: COVID-19 samples from acute and convalescent phases originated in the United States, Italy and Spain. T cells, B-cell-depleted T cells, or PBMCs provided the cDNA or gDNA that served as material.

The length of the CDR3 is 14 residues. CDR1 and CDR2 (germline): LGHNT, FRNRAP. The J segment lost 5 bases and the V segment lost 6 bases, leaving 5 bases of the junction unmatched. The material sequenced was peripheral blood. This TCR derives from a human donor in a cohort sampled during active COVID-19. This chain links TRBV12-5 with TRBJ1-4; 8 bases line up with TRBD1. For the CDR3, the DNA is TGTGCTAGTGGGGCACAGGGGGTGAATGAAAAACTGTTTTTT. Translation: CASGAQGVNEKLFF.